One and the same sample provided the 20 T cell receptor beta chains below, sequenced in a study of graft-versus-host responses after intestinal transplantation (dated by TCRdb to the early 2020s). The time point label for this specimen denotes: cells obtained before transplantation from donor or recipient. These receptors are not linked to any known antigen. The library was prepared using the immunoSEQ multiplex PCR assay. Imported from immuneACCESS, the table was reduced by TCRdb to in-frame sequences with V and J called. These copies leave out some clones; in studies compared against another copy, an unresolved V gene accounts for under half, and the cause of the remainder is not known. The sample table contains more than 40,000 clones; only one count was recorded for about 95% of them. The biggest ten clones account for 0.2% to 0.25% of the sample. The specimen comprised unstimulated CD8+ T cells sorted from spleen or lymph node cells, sampled before transplant. The receptors here all came from a human donor who was the organ donor for an intestinal transplant.

This chain's CDR3 is CASSQTPGQGAIGYTF. The DNA of the CDR3 is TGCGCCAGCAGCCAAACCCCGGGACAGGGGGCGATAGGCTACACCTTC. V and J are TRBV4-1 and TRBJ1-2, with 12 bases identical to TRBD1. The CDR3 extends over 16 amino acids. V was pared by 2 bases and J by 8 bases, with 9 bases of the junction left unmatched. Germline CDR1 reads MGHRA; CDR2 reads YSYEKL.

The chain links TRBV5-4 to TRBJ2-7, with 10 bases aligning to TRBD2. Germline lookup yields CDR1 SGHNT and CDR2 YYREEE (reference sequence). Trimming took 2 bases from V and 2 from J; bases not matched to a gene: 1. CDR3 length equals 14 residues. The CDR3 nucleotides are TGTGCCAGCAGCTTAGCGGGGGGGGCCTACGAGCAGTACTTC. This encodes CASSLAGGAYEQYF.

The CDR3 nucleotides read TGCAGCGTTGAGCAGTGGGGCACTGAAGCTTTCTTT. This codes for CSVEQWGTEAFF. V gene TRBV29-1 combines with J gene TRBJ1-1; D is unresolved. V lost 3 bases to trimming and J lost 4 bases, with 9 bases between them. The CDR3 is 12 residues long. CDR1 and CDR2 from the germline V gene are SQVTM and ANQGSEA.

J is TRBJ2-1 and V is TRBV28; TRBD1 might be the D (5 bases). CDR3 length: 14 residues. Deletions cut 7 bases from V and 3 bases from J, with 13 bases between. Germline V lookup: CDR1 MDHEN, CDR2 SYDVKM. CDR3 loop: CASIPRGHYNEQFF. In DNA, the CDR3 is TGTGCCAGCATTCCTAGGGGTCACTACAATGAGCAGTTCTTC.

This clone showed up just once. This chain links TRBV9 with TRBJ2-5, with 8 bases identical to TRBD2. Per germline, CDR1 SGDLS and CDR2 YYNGEE. This CDR3 is built from 15 residues. Trimming cost V 3 bases and J 2 bases; bases outside gene matches: 6. The CDR3 nucleotides read TGTGCCAGCAGCGGACAGCGGGGGCCTCAAGAGACCCAGTACTTC. This gives the protein CASSGQRGPQETQYF.

DNA for the CDR3: TGTGCCAGCAGCTCTACCAGGGGAGGCACAGATACGCAGTATTTT. Its protein product is CASSSTRGGTDTQYF. The rearrangement uses TRBV7-9 and TRBJ2-3; maybe TRBD1 (6 bases). Germline V gene sequence: CDR1 SEHNR, CDR2 FQNEAQ (reference sequence). Trimming shortened V by 4 bases and J by 1 base, and 12 bases separated the two germline ends. This CDR3 has 15 residues.

This sequence joins TRBV5-4 and TRBJ1-1, with TRBD1 matching 8 bases. Trimming took 1 base from V and 1 from J; bases not matched to a gene: 6. The germline V gene has CDR1 SGHNT and CDR2 YYREEE (reference sequence). The CDR3 spans 16 residues. The CDR3 loop reads CASSLFFTGGNTEAFF. The CDR3 nucleotides are TGTGCCAGCAGCTTGTTCTTTACAGGGGGGAACACTGAAGCTTTCTTT.

V and J are TRBV4-3 and TRBJ1-3; D unclear. There are 15 residues in the CDR3. V lost 0 bases to trimming and J lost 4 bases, with 10 bases between them. Germline values: CDR1 LGHNA, CDR2 YSLEER. CDR3 sequence (DNA): TGCGCCAGCAGCCAAGACTGGTCAGGAGGAAACACCATATATTTT. Its protein is CASSQDWSGGNTIYF.

The V call is TRBV7-9, the J call TRBJ2-1; possible D gene TRBD1, 6 bases. Germline CDR1 SEHNR, CDR2 FQNEAQ (reference sequence). Trimming stripped 5 bases from V and 3 bases from J, with 11 bases between. This CDR3 region has 14 residues. CDR3 sequence (DNA): TGTGCCAGCAGCCCCACGACAGGCTACAATGAGCAGTTCTTC. Protein: CASSPTTGYNEQFF.

The chain combines TRBV13 with TRBJ1-4, with TRBD1 identical over 10 bases. V lost 5 bases and J lost 0; bases outside the gene matches: 9. Germline CDR1 is PRHDT and CDR2 is FYEKMQ (reference sequence). The CDR3 contains 18 residues. The CDR3 DNA follows: TGTGCCAGCAGCACACGGACAGGGGGAGTAGCAACTAATGAAAAACTGTTTTTT. Translating gives CASSTRTGGVATNEKLFF.

This clone was detected only once. The J gene is TRBJ2-7, the V gene TRBV9, with a tentative D call TRBD1 (6 bases). The CDR3 runs 13 residues. The V and J ends lost 1 base and 6 bases respectively, with 11 bases between them. Germline-derived CDR1 and CDR2 are SGDLS and YYNGEE. The CDR3 nucleotides are TGTGCCAGCAGCGTAACAGGGAGCGGCGAGCAGTACTTC. Amino acids: CASSVTGSGEQYF. The complete variable domain, with remaining parts taken from reference TRBV9 and TRBJ2-7, reads DSGVTQTPKHLITATGQRVTLRCSPRSGDLSVYWYQQSLDQGLQFLIQYYNGEERAKGNILERFSAQQFPDLHSELNLSSLELGDSALYFCASSVTGSGEQYFGPGTRLTVT.

The rearrangement joins TRBV9 to TRBJ2-5; no clear D gene. Matching the DNA end better, TRBJ2-7 makes the J call doubtful. The CDR3 is made up of 13 amino acids. Germline V CDR1 and CDR2: SGDLS, YYNGEE. The CDR3, as DNA: TGTGCCAGCAGCCGGACGGAAAGCTACGAGCAGTACTTC. This codes for CASSRTESYEQYF.

The gene calls are TRBV2 and TRBJ2-5; D may be TRBD1 or TRBD2 (5 bases each). Germline assignment: CDR1 SNHLY and CDR2 FYNNEI. The CDR3 consists of 16 residues. V lost 6 bases, J lost 0 bases, and 17 bases lay in between. The CDR3 is CASRVVRGLDQETQYF. The CDR3, as DNA: TGTGCCAGCAGAGTGGTGAGGGGCCTTGACCAAGAGACCCAGTACTTC.

The gene calls are TRBV18 and TRBJ2-3, with TRBD2 matching over 13 bases. CDR1 and CDR2 from the germline V gene are KGHSH and LQKENI. This CDR3 contains 18 residues. Losses at the gene ends were 2 bases for V and 2 bases for J; bases not matched to a gene: 7. The CDR3 here is CASSPWRTSGGITDTQYF. Here the CDR3 DNA reads TGTGCCAGCTCACCATGGAGGACTAGCGGGGGAATCACAGATACGCAGTATTTT.

The rearrangement joins TRBV14 to TRBJ2-1; 9 bases are shared with TRBD1. After removal of 5 bases from V and 8 bases from J, the junction contained 13 bases not matched to a gene. The CDR3 covers 16 residues. Germline loops: CDR1 SGHDN, CDR2 FVKESK. CDR3 protein: CASSSKPGQGFDEQFF. DNA for the CDR3: TGTGCCAGCAGCTCAAAACCGGGACAGGGATTCGATGAGCAGTTCTTC.

The chain combines TRBV4-1 with TRBJ2-7; 7 nucleotides agree with TRBD2. Trimming cost V 4 bases and J 0 bases; bases outside gene matches: 6. This CDR3 comprises 15 residues. Germline V gene sequence: CDR1 MGHRA, CDR2 YSYEKL. The CDR3 here is CASSRTSVSSYEQYF. In nucleotides, the CDR3 is TGCGCCAGCAGCCGGACTAGTGTGAGCTCCTACGAGCAGTACTTC.

V is TRBV21-1 and J is TRBJ2-7; the tabulated D call, TRBD1, remains unverified against the DNA. TRBV21-1 is reported as a pseudogene. This CDR3 region has 16 residues. The CDR3 bases are TGTGCCAGCAGCAAAGCCGAGGACACACATACCTACGAGCAGTACTTC. Its translation: CASSKAEDTHTYEQYF.

The V call is TRBV28, the J call TRBJ1-4, with 8 bases fitting TRBD1. With V trimmed by 2 bases and J by 8 bases, 13 bases remained unmatched. This CDR3 has 17 residues. Germline values: CDR1 MDHEN, CDR2 SYDVKM. DNA of the CDR3: TGTGCCAGCAGTTTACAGTCTTCAGGGGGCGGCTACGAAAAACTGTTTTTT. It translates to CASSLQSSGGGYEKLFF.

The V and J genes are TRBV6-6 and TRBJ1-5, with D unresolved. The CDR3 sequence is 16 residues long. Germline CDR1 MNHNY, CDR2 SVGAGI (reference sequence). Trimming removed 5 bases at V and 0 bases at J, with 14 bases between. CDR3 sequence (DNA): TGTGCCAGCAGTCCCGAACGGCAGGATAGCAATCAGCCCCAGCATTTT. Protein product: CASSPERQDSNQPQHF.

The chain has TRBV6-1 and TRBJ2-7; 9 bases are shared with TRBD2. The junction had 4 bases not matched to a gene; V was cut back by 1 base and J by 3 bases. The germline gives CDR1 MNHNS, CDR2 SASEGT. CDR3 size: 15 residues. The CDR3 here is CASSEGASGVYEQYF. The CDR3 region has the DNA TGTGCCAGCAGTGAAGGAGCTAGCGGGGTCTACGAGCAGTACTTC.